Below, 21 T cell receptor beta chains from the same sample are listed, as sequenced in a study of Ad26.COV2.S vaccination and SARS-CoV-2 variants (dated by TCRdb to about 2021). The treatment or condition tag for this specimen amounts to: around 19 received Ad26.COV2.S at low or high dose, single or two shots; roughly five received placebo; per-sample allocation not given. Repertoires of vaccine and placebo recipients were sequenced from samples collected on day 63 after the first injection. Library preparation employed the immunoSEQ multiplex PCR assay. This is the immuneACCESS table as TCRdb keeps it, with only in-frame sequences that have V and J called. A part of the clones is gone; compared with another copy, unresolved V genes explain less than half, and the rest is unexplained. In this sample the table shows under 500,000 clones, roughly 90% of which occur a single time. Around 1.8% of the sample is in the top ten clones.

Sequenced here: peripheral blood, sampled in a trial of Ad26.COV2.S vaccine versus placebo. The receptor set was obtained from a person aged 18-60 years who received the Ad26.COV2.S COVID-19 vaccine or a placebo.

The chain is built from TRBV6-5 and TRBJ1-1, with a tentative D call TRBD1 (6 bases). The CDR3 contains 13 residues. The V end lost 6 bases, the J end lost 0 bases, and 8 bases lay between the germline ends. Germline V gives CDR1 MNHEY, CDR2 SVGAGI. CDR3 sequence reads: CASSGQMNTEAFF. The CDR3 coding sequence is TGTGCCAGCAGCGGACAGATGAACACTGAAGCTTTCTTT.

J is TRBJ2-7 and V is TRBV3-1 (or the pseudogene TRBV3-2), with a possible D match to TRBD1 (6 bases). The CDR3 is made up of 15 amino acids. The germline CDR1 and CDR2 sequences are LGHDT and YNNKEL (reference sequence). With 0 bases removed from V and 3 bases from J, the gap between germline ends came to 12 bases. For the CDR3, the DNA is TGTGCCAGCAGCCAAGAGAGGGGGTTTAGCTACGAGCAGTACTTC. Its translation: CASSQERGFSYEQYF.

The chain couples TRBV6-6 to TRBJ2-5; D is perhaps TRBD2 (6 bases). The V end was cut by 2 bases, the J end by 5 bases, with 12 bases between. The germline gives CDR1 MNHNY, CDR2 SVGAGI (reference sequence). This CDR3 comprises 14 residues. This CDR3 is CASSYGGAGETQYF. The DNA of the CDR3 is TGTGCCAGCAGTTACGGAGGGGCGGGCGAGACCCAGTACTTC.

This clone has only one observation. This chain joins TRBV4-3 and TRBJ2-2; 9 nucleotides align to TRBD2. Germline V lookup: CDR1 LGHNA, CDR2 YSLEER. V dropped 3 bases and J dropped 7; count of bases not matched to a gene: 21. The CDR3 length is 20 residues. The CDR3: CASSHEPPFWRGGEHGELFF. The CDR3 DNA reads TGCGCCAGCAGCCACGAACCCCCCTTTTGGCGGGGGGGCGAACACGGGGAGCTGTTTTTT.

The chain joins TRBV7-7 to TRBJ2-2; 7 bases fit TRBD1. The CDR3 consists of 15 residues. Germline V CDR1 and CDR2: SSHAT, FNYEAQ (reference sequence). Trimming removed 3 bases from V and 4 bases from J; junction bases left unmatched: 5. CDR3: CASSLRAGGTGELFF. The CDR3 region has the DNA TGTGCCAGCAGCTTGAGGGCAGGGGGCACCGGGGAGCTGTTTTTT.

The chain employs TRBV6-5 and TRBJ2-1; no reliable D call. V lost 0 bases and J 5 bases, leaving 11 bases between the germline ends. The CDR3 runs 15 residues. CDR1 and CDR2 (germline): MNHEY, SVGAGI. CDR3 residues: CASSYSDRPNNEQFF. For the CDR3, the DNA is TGTGCCAGCAGTTACTCGGATCGACCTAACAATGAGCAGTTCTTC.

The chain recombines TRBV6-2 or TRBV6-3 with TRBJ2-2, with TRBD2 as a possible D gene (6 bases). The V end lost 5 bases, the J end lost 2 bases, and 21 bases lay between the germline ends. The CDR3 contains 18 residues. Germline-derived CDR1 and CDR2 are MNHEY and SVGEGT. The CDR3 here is CASSNRETPTINTGELFF. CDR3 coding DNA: TGTGCCAGCAGTAACCGGGAGACCCCGACAATTAACACCGGGGAGCTGTTTTTT.

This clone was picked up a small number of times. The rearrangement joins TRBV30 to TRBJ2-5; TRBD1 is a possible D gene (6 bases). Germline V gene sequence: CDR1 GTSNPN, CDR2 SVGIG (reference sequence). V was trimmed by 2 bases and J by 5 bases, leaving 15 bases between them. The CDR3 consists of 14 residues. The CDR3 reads CAWSPGEMRETQYF. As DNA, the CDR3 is TGTGCCTGGAGTCCAGGGGAGATGAGGGAGACCCAGTACTTC.

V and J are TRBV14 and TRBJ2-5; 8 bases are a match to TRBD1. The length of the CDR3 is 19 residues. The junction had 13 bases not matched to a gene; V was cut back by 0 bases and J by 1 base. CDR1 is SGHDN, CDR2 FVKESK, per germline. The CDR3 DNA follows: TGTGCCAGCAGCCAAGATAGGACAGGGTGGAGGGGGCTCCAAGAGACCCAGTACTTC. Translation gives CASSQDRTGWRGLQETQYF.

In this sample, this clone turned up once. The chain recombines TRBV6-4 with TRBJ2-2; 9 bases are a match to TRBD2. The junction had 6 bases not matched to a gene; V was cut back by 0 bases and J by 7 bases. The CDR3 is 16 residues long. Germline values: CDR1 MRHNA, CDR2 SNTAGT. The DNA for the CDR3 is TGTGCCAGCAGTGACTCTCAGCGGGGGGAAGTCGGGGAGCTGTTTTTT. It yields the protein CASSDSQRGEVGELFF.

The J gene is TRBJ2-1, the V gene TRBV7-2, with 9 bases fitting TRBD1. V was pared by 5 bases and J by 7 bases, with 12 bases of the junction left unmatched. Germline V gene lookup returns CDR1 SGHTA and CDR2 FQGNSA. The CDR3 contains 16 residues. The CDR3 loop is CASSPSSGTGLNEQFF. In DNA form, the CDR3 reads TGTGCCAGCAGCCCTTCTTCCGGGACAGGGTTGAATGAGCAGTTCTTC.

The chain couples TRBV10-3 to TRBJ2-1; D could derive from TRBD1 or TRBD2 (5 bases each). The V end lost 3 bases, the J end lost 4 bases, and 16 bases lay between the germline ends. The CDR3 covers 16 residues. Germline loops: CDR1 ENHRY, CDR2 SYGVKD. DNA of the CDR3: TGTGCCATCAGTGATCCGGGGACCAAGGGATACAATGAGCAGTTCTTC. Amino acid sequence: CAISDPGTKGYNEQFF.

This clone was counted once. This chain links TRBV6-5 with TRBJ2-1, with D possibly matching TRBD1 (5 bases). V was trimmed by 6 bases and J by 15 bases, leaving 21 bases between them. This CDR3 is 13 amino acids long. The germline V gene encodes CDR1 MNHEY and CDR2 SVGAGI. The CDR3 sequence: CASSTNAVGVGFF. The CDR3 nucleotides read TGTGCCAGCAGCACCAACGCCGTAGGGGTAGGGTTCTTC.

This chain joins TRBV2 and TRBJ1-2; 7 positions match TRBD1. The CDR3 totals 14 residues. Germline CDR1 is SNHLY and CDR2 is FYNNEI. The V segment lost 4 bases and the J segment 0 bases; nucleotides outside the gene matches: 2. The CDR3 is CASSGDSANYGYTF. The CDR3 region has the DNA TGTGCCAGCAGTGGGGACAGCGCTAACTATGGCTACACCTTC.

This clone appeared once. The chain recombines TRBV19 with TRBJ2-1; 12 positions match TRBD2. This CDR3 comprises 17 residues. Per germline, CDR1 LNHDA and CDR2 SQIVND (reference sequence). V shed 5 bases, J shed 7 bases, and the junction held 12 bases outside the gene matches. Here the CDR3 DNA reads TGTGCCAGTAGTCTAGCGGGGGGGCCGGTTCTTAGGAATGAGCAGTTCTTC. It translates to CASSLAGGPVLRNEQFF.

CDR3 loop: CASSPTLTDMNTEAFF. In DNA form, the CDR3 reads TGTGCCAGCAGCCCCACTTTAACAGATATGAACACTGAAGCTTTCTTT. The chain couples TRBV7-2 to TRBJ1-1; D gene uncertain. Germline V gene data show CDR1 as SGHTA and CDR2 as FQGNSA. The V and J ends lost 5 bases and 0 bases respectively, with 16 bases between them. This CDR3 comprises 16 residues.

This chain's CDR3 is CASRPFDRGLSYEQYF. The CDR3 DNA reads TGTGCCAGCAGGCCATTCGACAGGGGGCTCTCCTACGAGCAGTACTTC. The V call is TRBV27, the J call TRBJ2-7; 10 nucleotides match TRBD1. CDR3 length: 16 residues. CDR1 MNHEY and CDR2 SMNVEV come from the germline V gene (reference sequence). Trimming at V came to 6 bases and at J to 0 bases, leaving 8 bases not matched to a gene.

CDR3 residues: CASGGSGNEQFF. DNA for the CDR3: TGTGCCTCAGGGGGTTCGGGAAATGAGCAGTTCTTC. The rearrangement joins TRBV19 to TRBJ2-1, with TRBD1 identical over 7 bases. This CDR3 comprises 12 residues. Germline V CDR1 and CDR2: LNHDA, SQIVND (reference sequence). J was trimmed by 7 bases and V by 11 bases; bases with no gene match: 8.

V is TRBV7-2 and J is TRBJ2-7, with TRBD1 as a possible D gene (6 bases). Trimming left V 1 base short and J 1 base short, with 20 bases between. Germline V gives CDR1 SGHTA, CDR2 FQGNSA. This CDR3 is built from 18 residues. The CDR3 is CASSLDPPDRLTSYEQYF. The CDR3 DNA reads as TGTGCCAGCAGCTTAGACCCCCCTGACAGGCTGACTTCCTACGAGCAGTACTTC.

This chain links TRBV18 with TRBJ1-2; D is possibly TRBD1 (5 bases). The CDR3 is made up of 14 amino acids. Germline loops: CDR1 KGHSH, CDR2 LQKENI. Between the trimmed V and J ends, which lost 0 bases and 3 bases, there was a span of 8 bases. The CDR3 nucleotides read TGTGCCAGCTCACCACCGTGGGGGGACTATGGCTACACCTTC. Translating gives CASSPPWGDYGYTF.

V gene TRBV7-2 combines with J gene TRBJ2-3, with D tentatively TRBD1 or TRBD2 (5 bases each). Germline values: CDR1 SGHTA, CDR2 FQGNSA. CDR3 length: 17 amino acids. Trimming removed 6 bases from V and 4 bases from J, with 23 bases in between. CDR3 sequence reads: CASSSKAGGSVADTQYF. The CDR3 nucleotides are TGTGCCAGCAGTTCTAAGGCTGGGGGATCGGTAGCAGATACGCAGTATTTT.